This TCR beta chain is from a study of blood T cell repertoires in COVID-19. Unmatched junction bases numbered 2, after V lost 5 bases and J lost 2 bases. CDR3 length: 13 residues. Clones were read by immunoSEQ multiplex PCR, and TCRdb kept only the in-frame ones, dropping some. The sample comprises about 170,000 clones, around 93% of which are singletons, and about 4.8% rests with the top ten. The TCR sequence derives from a man aged 25 to 40 with COVID-19, enrolled during active disease. Sequencing input: peripheral blood. The chain has TRBV12-3 or TRBV12-4 and TRBJ2-5, with 7 bases fitting TRBD1. The CDR3: CASSGTAQETQYF. CDR3 sequence (DNA): TGTGCCAGCAGTGGGACAGCACAAGAGACCCAGTACTTC.